This passage covers 27 T cell receptor beta chains from one sample sequenced in a study of blood T cell repertoires in COVID-19 (TCRdb year 2020). The library was made by the immunoSEQ multiplex PCR assay. Here the immuneACCESS table is served through TCRdb, limited to in-frame sequences with V and J called. Missing clones are a known gap in these copies; in checked studies unresolved V genes cover under half, and the rest lacks a known reason. The sample yields some 400,000 clones; roughly 80% were counted once. Over 0.95% of the sample is held by the ten biggest clonotypes. Material for sequencing was peripheral blood. The receptor source for this set is a human donor with acute or convalescent COVID-19. The donor label of this sample is uncertain.

V is TRBV2 and J is TRBJ1-2; tentatively, D is TRBD1 (5 bases). This CDR3 is built from 13 residues. Trimming left V 6 bases short and J 9 bases short, with 17 bases between. Germline V gene lookup returns CDR1 SNHLY and CDR2 FYNNEI. The CDR3 nucleotides are TGTGCCAGCAGGGGGGGACTTCGGATAAGCTACACCTTC. Translation: CASRGGLRISYTF.

The J gene is TRBJ1-4, the V gene TRBV7-2; no reliable D call. Trimming pared 5 bases from V and 5 bases from J, leaving 18 bases between. The CDR3 totals 16 residues. Germline V gene data show CDR1 as SGHTA and CDR2 as FQGNSA. The CDR3 spells CASSPGWSQTNEKLFF. CDR3 coding DNA: TGTGCCAGCAGCCCCGGCTGGAGTCAGACGAATGAAAAACTGTTTTTT.

This clone was recorded only once. The rearrangement uses TRBV10-1 and TRBJ2-3; 7 bases map to TRBD1. The length of the CDR3 is 12 residues. Losses at the gene ends were 6 bases for V and 11 bases for J; bases not matched to a gene: 8. Germline V lookup: CDR1 WNHNN, CDR2 SYGVQD (reference sequence). This CDR3 is CASSQQGTRQYF. The CDR3 nucleotides read TGCGCCAGCAGCCAACAGGGGACAAGGCAGTATTTT.

This chain links TRBV7-9 with TRBJ2-7; 7 bases align to TRBD2. The CDR3 spans 15 residues. CDR1 is SEHNR and CDR2 is FQNEAQ in the germline V gene (reference sequence). The V segment lost 1 base and the J segment 3 bases; nucleotides outside the gene matches: 6. This CDR3 is CASSLDGTIYYEQYF. CDR3 bases: TGTGCCAGCAGCTTAGATGGGACTATTTACTACGAGCAGTACTTC.

The rearrangement links TRBV13 to TRBJ2-5; TRBD1 matches 7 bases. Germline V gene lookup returns CDR1 PRHDT and CDR2 FYEKMQ (reference sequence). The CDR3 consists of 14 residues. The V and J ends lost 5 bases and 3 bases, in that order; junction bases with no gene match: 6. The CDR3 here is CASSLRGQKETQYF. The DNA of the CDR3 is TGTGCCAGCAGCCTACGGGGACAGAAAGAGACCCAGTACTTC.

This chain joins TRBV4-1 and TRBJ1-6, with 10 bases identical to TRBD1. Germline CDR1 is MGHRA and CDR2 is YSYEKL. V shed 4 bases and J 8 bases; nucleotides not matched to a gene: 5. The CDR3 runs to 15 residues. The CDR3 sequence: CASSPRDRGDSPLHF. The CDR3 DNA sequence: TGCGCCAGCAGCCCACGGGACAGGGGAGATTCACCCCTCCACTTT.

This rearrangement joins TRBV6-1 to TRBJ1-4, with TRBD1 matching over 7 bases. Trimming at V came to 3 bases and at J to 13 bases, leaving 14 bases not matched to a gene. Germline V CDR1 and CDR2: MNHNS, SASEGT. The CDR3 runs to 15 residues. The CDR3 loop reads CASSDFGDSQRRLFF. In DNA form, the CDR3 reads TGTGCCAGCAGTGATTTTGGGGACAGTCAACGCAGACTGTTTTTT.

V usage is TRBV3-1 (or the pseudogene TRBV3-2) and J usage is TRBJ1-2; no firm D call. Germline CDR1 is LGHDT and CDR2 is YNNKEL (reference sequence). With 4 bases removed from V and 4 bases from J, the gap between germline ends came to 10 bases. The CDR3 spans 13 residues. The CDR3 nucleotides read TGTGCCAGCAGCCGACAAGTAGGCTATGGCTACACCTTC. Its protein product is CASSRQVGYGYTF.

This clone occurred once. V and J are TRBV10-2 and TRBJ1-1; D is unresolved. Trimming shortened V by 5 bases and J by 0 bases, and 7 bases separated the two germline ends. The germline gives CDR1 WSHSY, CDR2 SAAADI. The CDR3 extends over 13 amino acids. The CDR3 coding sequence is TGCGCCAGCAGTAGATGGCTGAACACTGAAGCTTTCTTT. Its protein is CASSRWLNTEAFF.

The chain joins TRBV5-1 to TRBJ2-1; weak D call: TRBD1 (5 bases). The CDR3 runs 12 residues. V was trimmed by 4 bases and J by 4 bases, leaving 6 bases between them. Germline CDR1 reads SGHRS; CDR2 reads YFSETQ. In DNA form, the CDR3 reads TGCGCCAGCAGCGGGGCATACAATGAGCAGTTCTTC. Its protein is CASSGAYNEQFF.

The table lists this clone with a count of one. The chain carries TRBV7-9 and TRBJ1-2; TRBD1 might be the D (5 bases). This CDR3 spans 17 amino acids. In germline, CDR1 is SEHNR, CDR2 FQNEAQ (reference sequence). The ends were cut back, 3 bases at V and 11 bases at J, with 28 bases in the middle. CDR3 sequence reads: CASSFAPAHQIHGGYTF. In DNA form, the CDR3 reads TGTGCCAGCAGCTTCGCCCCGGCCCACCAAATTCACGGGGGATACACCTTC. Full variable domain (outside the CDR3, taken from reference TRBV7-9 and TRBJ1-2): DTGVSQNPRHKITKRGQNVTFRCDPISEHNRLYWYRQTLGQGPEFLTYFQNEAQLEKSRLLSDRFSAERPKGSFSTLEIQRTEQGDSAMYLCASSFAPAHQIHGGYTFGSGTRLTVV.

This clone was seen just once. The gene calls are TRBV18 and TRBJ1-1; no reliable D call. The germline gives CDR1 KGHSH, CDR2 LQKENI. Deletions cut 2 bases from V and 1 base from J, with 8 bases between. CDR3 size: 14 residues. For the CDR3, the DNA is TGTGCCAGCTCACCAACTAGACCGAACACTGAAGCTTTCTTT. Amino acid sequence: CASSPTRPNTEAFF.

The CDR3 bases are TGCAGCGGACAGGGCCACACTGGAAACACCATATATTTT. This gives the protein CSGQGHTGNTIYF. The V and J genes are TRBV29-1 and TRBJ1-3, with TRBD1 matching 7 bases. This CDR3 spans 13 amino acids. J gave up 2 bases and V 7 bases, and 5 bases lay outside the gene matches. Per germline, CDR1 SQVTM and CDR2 ANQGSEA.

This chain links TRBV12-5 with TRBJ1-2, with TRBD1 matching over 7 bases. Losses at the gene ends were 2 bases for V and 5 bases for J; bases not matched to a gene: 20. This CDR3 has 19 residues. The germline CDR1 and CDR2 sequences are LGHNT and FRNRAP. CDR3 DNA: TGTGCTAGTGGTTTGAAAATCCGGGACAGATTCCCCCCTAGGTATGGCTACACCTTC. Residues: CASGLKIRDRFPPRYGYTF.

The chain links TRBV6-5 to TRBJ1-1, with a tentative D call TRBD1 (6 bases). CDR1 MNHEY and CDR2 SVGAGI come from the germline V gene. The CDR3 runs to 13 residues. Trimming pared 6 bases from V and 5 bases from J, leaving 13 bases between. The DNA of the CDR3 is TGTGCCAGCAGCCTTACAGGGAGAACTGAAGCTTTCTTT. This sequence encodes CASSLTGRTEAFF.

The CDR3 region has the DNA TGCGCCAGCAGACAGGGTAGTGCCCCCTGGGAGCGAAGGAACACTGAAGCTTTCTTT. Translation: CASRQGSAPWERRNTEAFF. The rearrangement links TRBV5-1 to TRBJ1-1, with D possibly being TRBD1 (6 bases). Germline loops: CDR1 SGHRS, CDR2 YFSETQ. Trimming left V 5 bases short and J 1 base short, with 27 bases between. CDR3 length: 19 amino acids.

This clone was observed a handful of times. The V gene is TRBV6-5, the J gene TRBJ2-7; a weak D match, TRBD1 (6 bases). The CDR3 runs to 14 residues. Germline assignment: CDR1 MNHEY and CDR2 SVGAGI. The V end was cut by 2 bases, the J end by 5 bases, with 13 bases between. DNA for the CDR3: TGTGCCAGCAGTTACGATGACAGGCCTCACGAGCAGTACTTC. This translates into CASSYDDRPHEQYF.

The rearrangement joins TRBV6-5 to TRBJ1-1; a possible D gene is TRBD1 (5 bases). The CDR3 is 13 amino acids. V was trimmed by 5 bases and J by 4 bases, leaving 11 bases between them. Germline CDR1 MNHEY, CDR2 SVGAGI. The CDR3 nucleotides read TGTGCCAGCAGTACCCGACAGCTCACTGAAGCTTTCTTT. This gives the protein CASSTRQLTEAFF.

The rearrangement uses TRBV7-2 and TRBJ2-1; TRBD2 aligns across 9 bases. The CDR3 is 15 residues long. The J segment lost 6 bases and the V segment lost 10 bases, leaving 13 bases of the junction unmatched. In germline, CDR1 is SGHTA, CDR2 FQGNSA. CDR3 DNA sequence: TGTGCCACCCCGAATATCGGCGGGAGGGTCAATGAGCAGTTCTTC. Residues: CATPNIGGRVNEQFF.

V is TRBV2 and J is TRBJ1-6, with 11 positions matching TRBD1. V lost 6 bases, J lost 7 bases, and 2 bases stayed unmatched. From germline, CDR1 is SNHLY and CDR2 FYNNEI. The CDR3 contains 14 residues. CDR3 bases: TGTGCCAGCAGGGGGACAGGGGGGAATTCACCCCTCCACTTT. This translates into CASRGTGGNSPLHF.

This clone occurred once. In DNA, the CDR3 is TGCGCCAGCAGCCAAGTTATATACTACGAGCAGTACTTC. Amino acid sequence: CASSQVIYYEQYF. The chain combines TRBV4-1 with TRBJ2-7; D gene uncertain. V lost 1 base and J lost 3, with 7 bases in between. Germline lookup yields CDR1 MGHRA and CDR2 YSYEKL. The CDR3 has 13 residues.

The rearrangement links TRBV4-2 to TRBJ2-3, with TRBD2 identical over 10 bases. Germline V gives CDR1 LGHNA, CDR2 YNFKEQ. The CDR3 contains 15 residues. The V segment lost 3 bases and the J segment 3 bases; nucleotides outside the gene matches: 3. CDR3 in amino acids: CASSHPGLATDTQYF. CDR3 DNA: TGTGCCAGCAGCCATCCGGGACTAGCGACAGATACGCAGTATTTT.

The chain combines TRBV13 with TRBJ1-2; 8 bases match TRBD1. J lost 7 bases, V lost 6 bases, and 13 bases had no gene match. The CDR3 length is 15 residues. CDR1 PRHDT and CDR2 FYEKMQ come from the germline V gene (reference sequence). CDR3 nucleotide sequence: TGTGCCAGCAGTTCCACGGACAGGGATAATGGTGGCTACACCTTC. Protein product: CASSSTDRDNGGYTF.

The chain carries TRBV5-4 and TRBJ2-1, with 7 nucleotides matching TRBD2. Germline V gene sequence: CDR1 SGHNT, CDR2 YYREEE (reference sequence). This CDR3 is 18 amino acids long. V trimming: 4 bases; J trimming: 7 bases; junction bases outside the gene matches: 20. CDR3 nucleotides: TGTGCCAGCAGCCCTCCCCGGGCTAGCGGCCCCTCGGGGAATGAGCAGTTCTTC. It specifies CASSPPRASGPSGNEQFF.

The V and J genes are TRBV18 and TRBJ2-7, with TRBD2 as a possible D gene (5 bases). V lost 3 bases and J lost 3, with 9 bases in between. CDR3 length: 13 residues. In germline, CDR1 is KGHSH, CDR2 LQKENI. The CDR3 loop reads CASSPGSLYEQYF. The DNA for the CDR3 is TGTGCCAGCTCACCGGGGAGCCTCTACGAGCAGTACTTC.

This clone was found a few times. CDR3 in DNA: TGTGCCAGCAGCCGGGACTCCGAAGAGACCCAGTACTTC. Residues: CASSRDSEETQYF. The chain joins TRBV2 to TRBJ2-5, with a weak D call TRBD2 (6 bases). The CDR3 totals 13 residues. The V gene lost 6 bases and the J gene lost 3 bases, with 11 bases spanning the gap. CDR1 and CDR2 (germline): SNHLY, FYNNEI.

This clone occurred once. The rearrangement joins TRBV6-5 to TRBJ1-1, with 7 bases fitting TRBD1. The CDR3 covers 13 residues. V trimming: 6 bases; J trimming: 6 bases; junction bases outside the gene matches: 7. Germline CDR1 MNHEY, CDR2 SVGAGI. The CDR3: CASRTGVGAEAFF. The CDR3 nucleotides read TGTGCCAGCAGAACAGGGGTGGGGGCTGAAGCTTTCTTT.